These T cell receptor beta chains were read from a single sample in a study of OX40 agonist ivuxolimab in advanced cancers. The protocol was immunoSEQ multiplex PCR, while the TCRdb copy is restricted to in-frame clones and leaves out a portion. The table lists over 60,000 clones, 85% of them singletons. The sample consisted of CD4+ or CD8+ T cells sorted from blood, taken in a trial of the OX40 agonist ivuxolimab. These receptors were collected from an adult with an advanced solid tumor such as melanoma, head and neck, liver or kidney cancer. Both conserved end residues are part of each CDR3. D genes are given only for firm matches. Clone size is shown for a subset of rows, as once, few, many or a class of expanded clone.

abundance: -
j_gene: TRBJ2-7
d_gene: -
v_gene: TRBV7-9
CDR3aa: CASSWGIGRGYEQYF
CDR3nt: TGTGCCAGCAGTTGGGGAATTGGCAGGGGCTACGAGCAGTACTTC

abundance: -
j_gene: TRBJ1-1
d_gene: TRBD1
v_gene: TRBV19
CDR3aa: CASSIDPGQGGRAFF
CDR3nt: TGTGCCAGTAGTATAGATCCGGGACAGGGTGGCCGAGCTTTCTTT

abundance: -
j_gene: TRBJ2-6
d_gene: -
v_gene: TRBV2
CDR3aa: CASSEGANVLTF
CDR3nt: TGTGCCAGCAGTGAGGGGGCCAACGTCCTGACTTTC

abundance: -
j_gene: TRBJ1-4
d_gene: -
v_gene: TRBV5-1
CDR3aa: CASSLEHYEKLFF
CDR3nt: TGCGCCAGCAGCTTGGAGCACTATGAAAAACTGTTTTTT

abundance: -
j_gene: TRBJ1-5
d_gene: -
v_gene: TRBV5-6
CDR3aa: CASSLRRGNQPQHF
CDR3nt: TGTGCCAGCAGCTTGCGAAGGGGCAATCAGCCCCAGCATTTT

abundance: -
j_gene: TRBJ1-1
d_gene: TRBD1
v_gene: TRBV7-3
CDR3aa: CASSLMAGGTTEAFF
CDR3nt: TGTGCCAGCAGCTTAATGGCAGGGGGGACCACTGAAGCTTTCTTT

abundance: -
j_gene: TRBJ2-1
d_gene: -
v_gene: TRBV5-1
CDR3aa: CASSLARGTSYNEQFF
CDR3nt: TGCGCCAGCAGCTTGGCACGCGGGACCTCCTACAATGAGCAGTTCTTC

abundance: -
j_gene: TRBJ2-7
d_gene: -
v_gene: TRBV19
CDR3aa: CASSIDSSGEQYF
CDR3nt: TGTGCCAGTAGTATAGACTCCTCGGGCGAGCAGTACTTC

abundance: -
j_gene: TRBJ1-3
d_gene: -
v_gene: TRBV6-6
CDR3aa: CASSYEGSGNTIYF
CDR3nt: TGTGCCAGCAGTTATGAGGGCTCTGGAAACACCATATATTTT

abundance: -
j_gene: TRBJ1-6
d_gene: TRBD1
v_gene: TRBV6-4
CDR3aa: CASSATPGQVNSPLHF
CDR3nt: TGTGCCAGCAGTGCCACTCCGGGACAGGTTAATTCACCCCTCCACTTT

abundance: -
j_gene: TRBJ2-7
d_gene: -
v_gene: TRBV2
CDR3aa: CASSSTGGAEQYF
CDR3nt: TGTGCCAGCAGTAGTACAGGGGGGGCTGAGCAGTACTTC

abundance: -
j_gene: TRBJ1-2
d_gene: -
v_gene: TRBV18
CDR3aa: CASSPPGLQYGYTF
CDR3nt: TGTGCCAGCTCACCACCAGGGTTACAGTATGGCTACACCTTC

abundance: once
j_gene: TRBJ2-1
d_gene: -
v_gene: TRBV18
CDR3aa: CASSPRLGMGNEQFF
CDR3nt: TGTGCCAGCTCACCCCGACTAGGCATGGGGAATGAGCAGTTCTTC

abundance: -
j_gene: TRBJ1-5
d_gene: -
v_gene: TRBV11-2
CDR3aa: CASSLDRGNQPQHF
CDR3nt: TGTGCCAGCAGCTTAGACAGGGGCAATCAGCCCCAGCATTTT

abundance: once
j_gene: TRBJ1-1
d_gene: TRBD1
v_gene: TRBV6-5
CDR3aa: CASSPQGENTEAFF
CDR3nt: TGTGCCAGCAGTCCACAGGGGGAGAACACTGAAGCTTTCTTT

abundance: -
j_gene: TRBJ1-2
d_gene: -
v_gene: TRBV5-6
CDR3aa: CASSGTGQDYGYTF
CDR3nt: TGTGCCAGCAGCGGCACAGGGCAAGACTATGGCTACACCTTC

abundance: -
j_gene: TRBJ2-6
d_gene: -
v_gene: TRBV30
CDR3aa: CAFRVSGANVLTF
CDR3nt: TGTGCCTTCAGGGTCTCTGGGGCCAACGTCCTGACTTTC

abundance: once
j_gene: TRBJ2-1
d_gene: TRBD2
v_gene: TRBV7-9
CDR3aa: CASSLGRLAGVFYNEQFF
CDR3nt: TGTGCCAGCAGCTTAGGGAGACTAGCGGGAGTTTTCTACAATGAGCAGTTCTTC

abundance: -
j_gene: TRBJ2-1
d_gene: -
v_gene: TRBV6-5
CDR3aa: CASSYDLALISEQFF
CDR3nt: TGTGCCAGCAGTTACGACCTCGCTCTTATAAGTGAGCAGTTCTTC

abundance: -
j_gene: TRBJ2-1
d_gene: -
v_gene: TRBV29-1
CDR3aa: CSVERSGVMAGNEQFF
CDR3nt: TGCAGCGTTGAAAGGTCAGGGGTTATGGCCGGGAATGAGCAGTTCTTC

abundance: -
j_gene: TRBJ1-2
d_gene: TRBD1
v_gene: TRBV28
CDR3aa: CASRRGQGNYGYTF
CDR3nt: TGTGCCAGCAGGAGGGGACAGGGAAACTATGGCTACACCTTC

abundance: -
j_gene: TRBJ2-1
d_gene: TRBD1
v_gene: TRBV5-5
CDR3aa: CASSLEPGGNEQFF
CDR3nt: TGTGCCAGCAGCTTGGAACCAGGGGGCAATGAGCAGTTCTTC

abundance: -
j_gene: TRBJ1-2
d_gene: -
v_gene: TRBV5-6
CDR3aa: CASSLGSAAIYGYTF
CDR3nt: TGTGCCAGCAGCTTGGGGTCAGCAGCAATCTATGGCTACACCTTC

abundance: -
j_gene: TRBJ1-2
d_gene: -
v_gene: TRBV7-9
CDR3aa: CASSLFGGRTANYGYTF
CDR3nt: TGTGCCAGCAGCTTATTTGGTGGAAGGACGGCTAACTATGGCTACACCTTC

abundance: -
j_gene: TRBJ2-6
d_gene: TRBD1
v_gene: TRBV30
CDR3aa: CALHRDRSTGANVLTF
CDR3nt: TGTGCCCTACACCGGGACAGGTCAACTGGGGCCAACGTCCTGACTTTC

abundance: -
j_gene: TRBJ2-7
d_gene: TRBD2
v_gene: TRBV5-1
CDR3aa: CASSPGSGGNYEQYF
CDR3nt: TGCGCCAGCAGCCCGGGGTCGGGGGGGAACTACGAGCAGTACTTC

abundance: medium-sized
j_gene: TRBJ2-7
d_gene: TRBD2
v_gene: TRBV25-1
CDR3aa: CASSGRVSGEQYF
CDR3nt: TGTGCCAGCAGCGGGAGGGTTTCGGGGGAGCAGTACTTC

abundance: -
j_gene: TRBJ2-5
d_gene: -
v_gene: TRBV25-1
CDR3aa: CASSEYGPGETQYF
CDR3nt: TGTGCCAGCAGTGAATATGGGCCTGGGGAGACCCAGTACTTC

abundance: -
j_gene: TRBJ2-3
d_gene: -
v_gene: TRBV9
CDR3aa: CASSPPPPAVDTQYF
CDR3nt: TGTGCCAGCAGCCCTCCGCCCCCCGCCGTGGATACGCAGTATTTT

abundance: once
j_gene: TRBJ2-1
d_gene: -
v_gene: TRBV4-1
CDR3aa: CASSLETGTSRVGEQFF
CDR3nt: TGCGCCAGCAGCCTAGAGACCGGGACTTCGCGGGTCGGTGAGCAGTTCTTC

abundance: -
j_gene: TRBJ1-3
d_gene: -
v_gene: TRBV30
CDR3aa: CAWSHAISGNTIYF
CDR3nt: TGTGCCTGGAGTCACGCCATCTCTGGAAACACCATATATTTT

abundance: -
j_gene: TRBJ2-1
d_gene: -
v_gene: TRBV10-2
CDR3aa: CASSESLKGIGKWGNEQFF
CDR3nt: TGCGCCAGCAGTGAGTCTTTGAAAGGGATTGGGAAATGGGGCAATGAGCAGTTCTTC

abundance: -
j_gene: TRBJ2-5
d_gene: -
v_gene: TRBV21-1
CDR3aa: CASSRVRGSETQYF
CDR3nt: TGTGCCAGCAGCAGAGTACGGGGTTCGGAGACCCAGTACTTC